These 13 T cell receptor beta chains were all obtained from the same sample, sequenced in a study of CD8 T cells in Susac syndrome. Random-hexamer reverse transcription was applied to 0.5 to 1 ug RNA. TCRdb used MiXCR to reprocess the immunoSEQ multiplex PCR reads, holding one entry per CDR3 protein. This sample has 69,000 or so distinct CDR3 sequences, with around 93% found just once. Sequenced sample: CD8+ T cells from PBMCs. Receptors originate from a human donor in good health.

The V and J genes are TRBV30 and TRBJ1-1; D is uncertain. The CDR3 length is 13 residues. CDR1 and CDR2 (germline): GTSNPN, SVGIG (reference sequence). Between the trimmed V and J ends, which lost 2 bases and 0 bases, there was a span of 7 bases. In nucleotides, the CDR3 is TGTGCCTGGAGTATGGGAGTGAACACTGAAGCTTTCTTT. The encoded protein is CAWSMGVNTEAFF.

The genes are TRBV27 and TRBJ1-6; tentative D call: TRBD1 (5 bases). The germline gives CDR1 MNHEY, CDR2 SMNVEV (reference sequence). The V gene lost 3 bases and the J gene lost 8 bases, with 11 bases spanning the gap. CDR3 size: 14 residues. Written as DNA, the CDR3 is TGTGCCAGCAGTTTTAATACGGGGGATTCACCCCTCCACTTT. Protein: CASSFNTGDSPLHF.

The chain joins TRBV4-1 to TRBJ2-7, with D tentatively TRBD1 or TRBD2 (5 bases each). Germline V gene sequence: CDR1 MGHRA, CDR2 YSYEKL. Deletions cut 4 bases from V and 0 bases from J, with 13 bases between. There are 15 residues in the CDR3. CDR3 sequence: CASSPPGRSSYEQYF. In DNA form, the CDR3 reads TGCGCCAGCAGCCCCCCGGGACGTAGCTCCTACGAGCAGTACTTC.

The chain uses TRBV20-1 and TRBJ2-3, with 9 bases aligning to TRBD1. The CDR3 loop spans 14 amino acids. From germline, CDR1 is DFQATT and CDR2 SNEGSKA (reference sequence). V shed 0 bases, J shed 3 bases, and the junction held 1 base outside the gene matches. This CDR3 reads CSAREGQGTDTQYF. The CDR3 DNA sequence: TGCAGTGCTAGAGAGGGACAGGGAACAGATACGCAGTATTTT.

The rearrangement joins TRBV19 to TRBJ2-3; possibly TRBD2 for D (5 bases). The CDR3 sequence is 13 residues long. Trimming cost V 5 bases and J 4 bases, with 10 bases left between them. From germline, CDR1 is LNHDA and CDR2 SQIVND (reference sequence). The CDR3 DNA is TGTGCCAGTAGTTGGACGAGGGCAGATACGCAGTATTTT. Its protein product is CASSWTRADTQYF.

The rearrangement uses TRBV11-1 and TRBJ2-1; no firm D call. The germline V and J ends were trimmed by 10 bases and 0 bases, with 25 bases remaining between them. Per germline, CDR1 SGHAT and CDR2 FQDESV (reference sequence). The CDR3 is 18 residues long. CDR3 in amino acids: CATSTSRTYRSSYNEQFF. DNA for the CDR3: TGTGCCACCTCCACCTCCCGGACGTATCGAAGCTCCTACAATGAGCAGTTCTTC.

This clonotype showed up just once. This chain uses TRBV4-3 with TRBJ1-5; tentatively, D is TRBD1 (6 bases). V lost 0 bases and J 4 bases, leaving 10 bases between the germline ends. Germline V gene sequence: CDR1 LGHNA, CDR2 YSLEER. CDR3 length equals 15 residues. CDR3 nucleotides: TGCGCCAGCAGCCAAGATGCAACAGGGAATCAGCCCCAGCATTTT. Protein: CASSQDATGNQPQHF.

V gene TRBV7-9 combines with J gene TRBJ1-2; D is possibly TRBD1 (5 bases). Germline V gene sequence: CDR1 SEHNR, CDR2 FQNEAQ (reference sequence). The CDR3 runs 16 residues. The V and J ends lost 2 bases and 0 bases respectively, with 13 bases between them. In DNA, the CDR3 is TGTGCCAGCAGCTTATCGGGGACGGCCTCTAACTATGGCTACACCTTC. Translated, it gives CASSLSGTASNYGYTF.

V usage is TRBV5-1 and J usage is TRBJ2-1; D is unclear. V lost 0 bases and J 10 bases, leaving 11 bases between the germline ends. There are 13 residues in the CDR3. CDR1 is SGHRS, CDR2 YFSETQ, per germline. CDR3 DNA sequence: TGCGCCAGCAGCTTGGCCGGGTATTCCGAGCAGTTCTTC. Amino acid sequence: CASSLAGYSEQFF.

This clonotype was picked up one time. The chain recombines TRBV5-1 with TRBJ2-1; D is possibly TRBD2 (6 bases). CDR3 length equals 16 residues. Germline V lookup: CDR1 SGHRS, CDR2 YFSETQ. The V end was cut by 0 bases, the J end by 1 base, with 11 bases between. CDR3 nucleotide sequence: TGCGCCAGCAGCTTGGAACCTAGCGCTTCCTACAATGAGCAGTTCTTC. This encodes CASSLEPSASYNEQFF.

V is TRBV7-2 and J is TRBJ1-1; D uncertain. Germline CDR1 is SGHTA and CDR2 is FQGNSA. This CDR3 contains 14 residues. V gave up 1 base and J gave up 5 bases, with 11 bases separating them. CDR3 nucleotides: TGTGCCAGCAGCTTAGTAGGGTCCTTTACTGAAGCTTTCTTT. Protein sequence: CASSLVGSFTEAFF.

The J gene is TRBJ1-1, the V gene TRBV24-1; no firm D call. Germline V gene lookup returns CDR1 KGHDR and CDR2 SFDVKD. Trimming cost V 3 bases and J 2 bases, with 6 bases left between them. The CDR3 runs 13 residues. The CDR3 sequence is CATSDRANTEAFF. Written as DNA, the CDR3 is TGTGCCACCAGTGATCGAGCCAACACTGAAGCTTTCTTT.

J is TRBJ2-7 and V is TRBV13; possible D gene TRBD2, 6 bases. Germline CDR1 is PRHDT and CDR2 is FYEKMQ (reference sequence). Trimming left V 3 bases short and J 7 bases short, with 10 bases between. The CDR3 length is 12 residues. For the CDR3, the DNA is TGTGCCAGCAGCTTGGGGGGATTGGAGCAGTACTTC. This gives the protein CASSLGGLEQYF.